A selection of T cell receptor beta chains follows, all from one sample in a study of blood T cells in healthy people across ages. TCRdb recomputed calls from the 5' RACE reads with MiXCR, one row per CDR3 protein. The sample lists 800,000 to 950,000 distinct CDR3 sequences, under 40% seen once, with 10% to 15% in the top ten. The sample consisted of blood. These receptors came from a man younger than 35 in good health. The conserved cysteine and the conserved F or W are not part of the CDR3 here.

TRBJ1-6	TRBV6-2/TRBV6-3	ASSPSGGFRPLH
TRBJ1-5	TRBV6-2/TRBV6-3	ASSRIQGWDQPQH
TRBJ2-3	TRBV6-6	ASILRGLVGADTQY
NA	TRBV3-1	ASSQDLGGSSYNEQY
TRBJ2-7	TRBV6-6	ASSTTGDGYNEQY
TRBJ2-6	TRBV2	ASSEGTVNSGANVLT
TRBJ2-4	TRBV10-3	AISESWERTKNIQY
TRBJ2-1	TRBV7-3	ASSTPGQGYNEQF
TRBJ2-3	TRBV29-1	SVDGQGIDTQY
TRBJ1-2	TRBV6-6	ASRPQAEYGYT
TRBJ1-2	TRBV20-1	SARVAGQGYT
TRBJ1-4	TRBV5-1	ASSNPTGGGGKLF
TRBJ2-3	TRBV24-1	ATSEPQGTDTQY
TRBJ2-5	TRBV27	ASSRGGVETQY
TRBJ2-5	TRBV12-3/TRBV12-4	ASSFYNEQY
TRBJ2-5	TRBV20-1	SAGKDSRYEQY
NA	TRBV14	ASSQDWGGFPYNEQY
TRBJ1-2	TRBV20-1	SAPPGQIVYGYT
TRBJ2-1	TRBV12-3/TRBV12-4	ASSWGRAEQF
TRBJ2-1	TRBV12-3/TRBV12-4	ASSFGRGGNEQF
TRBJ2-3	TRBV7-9	ASSKGQYTDTQY
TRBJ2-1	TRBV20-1	SARAGLTEQF
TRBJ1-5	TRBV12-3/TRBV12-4	ANRSGGNQPQH
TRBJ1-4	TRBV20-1	GASAAEKLF
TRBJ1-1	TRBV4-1	ASRRQPGTGTEAF
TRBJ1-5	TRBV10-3	AIKQGRDQPQH
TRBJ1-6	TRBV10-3	AISESLREDRSPLH
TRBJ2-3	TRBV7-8	ASSLFPSGSTDTQY
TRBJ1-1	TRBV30	AWRPQGFGEAF
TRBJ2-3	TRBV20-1	SAPLRAGGRTDTQY
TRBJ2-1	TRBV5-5	ASTDWGYNEQF
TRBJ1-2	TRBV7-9	VSSLDLRNYGYT
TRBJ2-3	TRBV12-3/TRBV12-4	ASSLGFGVRADTQY
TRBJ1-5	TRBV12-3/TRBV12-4	ASRANRGSSQPQH
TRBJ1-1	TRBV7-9	ASSLDTPNTEAF
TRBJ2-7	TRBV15	ATSRGYEQY
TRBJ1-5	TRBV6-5	ASRPTEYSNQPQH
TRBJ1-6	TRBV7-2	ASSLRPGESPLH
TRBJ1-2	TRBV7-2	ASSLGWAGGSGYT
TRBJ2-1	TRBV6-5	ASQAGTVNEQF
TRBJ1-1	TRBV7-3	ASSSRPGTTEAF
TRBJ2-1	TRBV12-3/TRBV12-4	ASTLTGVNEQF
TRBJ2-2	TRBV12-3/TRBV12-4	ASRTSGGTGELF
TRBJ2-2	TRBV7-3	ASSLIGAETGELF
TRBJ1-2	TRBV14	ASSQDRRENYGYT
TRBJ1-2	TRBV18	ASSPRAVQGYGYT
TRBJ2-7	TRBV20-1	SAMPPGQLFTEQY
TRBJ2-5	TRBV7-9	ASSLRDGHQETQY
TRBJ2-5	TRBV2	ASSAGPTGTQY
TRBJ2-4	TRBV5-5	ASSGSTSGGEQY
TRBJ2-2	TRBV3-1	ASRLGRDSGELF
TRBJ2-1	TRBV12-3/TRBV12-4	ASSFLGGGGFNEQF
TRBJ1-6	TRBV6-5	ASRPDRGGSPLH
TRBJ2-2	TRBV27	ASSLSPTVNTGELF